This TCR beta chain was identified in a study of siplizumab effects on memory and regulatory T cells. The CDR3 runs 15 residues. Germline V gene lookup returns CDR1 MNHEY and CDR2 SVGAGI. V lost 5 bases and J 1 base, leaving 12 bases between the germline ends. Study-level results: The study found naive T cells seemingly more diverse than memory cells and seemingly major alloresponse contributors. It was never confirmed that proliferating Tregs from siplizumab cultures were suppressive. The study found that siplizumab significantly reduced alloreactive sequences traceable to unstimulated CD4+ memory cells.

To note about this clone: The antigen is undetermined.

In each sample, 85,000 to 100,000 TCR templates were assayed. The protocol was immunoSEQ multiplex PCR, while the TCRdb copy is restricted to in-frame clones and leaves out a portion. Of 90,000 to 110,000 clones listed, approximately 94% were seen once; the top ten hold 0.32%. This sequence was found in a human donor in good health. This chain joins TRBV6-5 and TRBJ1-5; possibly TRBD1 for D (5 bases). Specimen: CD4+ T cells sorted from blood. The CDR3 loop reads CASSPGLWSNQPQHF. The DNA of the CDR3 is TGTGCCAGCAGTCCGGGACTCTGGAGCAATCAGCCCCAGCATTTT.